Each of the 28 T cell receptor beta chains below was sequenced from the same sample in a study of identical twins. TCRdb used MiXCR to reprocess the 5' RACE reads, holding one entry per CDR3 protein. The table has roughly 250,000 distinct CDR3 sequences, approximately 8% seen once. This same sample was also taken into another study, of yellow fever vaccine responses in identical twins.

What was sequenced was CD8+ T cells sorted from blood. The source is a woman under 30 in good health.

This chain links TRBV3-1 with TRBJ1-1, with D maybe TRBD1 (5 bases). V lost 5 bases, J lost 5 bases, and 12 bases lay in between. The CDR3 spans 13 residues. The germline V gene has CDR1 LGHDT and CDR2 YNNKEL (reference sequence). The DNA of the CDR3 is TGTGCCAGCAGCGAAACTGGGGGTACTGAAGCTTTCTTT. This encodes CASSETGGTEAFF.

This clonotype occurred many times. This chain links TRBV29-1 with TRBJ2-7; no definite D call. Germline V gene sequence: CDR1 SQVTM, CDR2 ANQGSEA. The CDR3 sequence is 14 residues long. V lost 0 bases and J lost 0, with 9 bases in between. CDR3 sequence: CSVEDPVVSYEQYF. The DNA of the CDR3 is TGCAGCGTTGAAGATCCAGTAGTCTCCTACGAGCAGTACTTC.

This clonotype was seen more than once but under ten times. This chain uses TRBV4-1 with TRBJ2-7; D is unresolved. From germline, CDR1 is MGHRA and CDR2 YSYEKL. The CDR3 is made up of 13 amino acids. V was clipped by 1 base and J by 7 bases, with 11 bases between them. CDR3 residues: CASSQALLGEQYV. The CDR3, as DNA: TGCGCCAGCAGCCAAGCTCTGTTAGGGGAGCAGTACGTC.

Many counts were recorded for this clonotype. The J gene is TRBJ2-1, the V gene TRBV25-1; a weak D match, TRBD1 (6 bases). Trimming left V 3 bases short and J 7 bases short, with 16 bases between. This CDR3 has 15 amino acids. Germline assignment: CDR1 MGHDK and CDR2 SYGVNS. CDR3 residues: CASSDPGHSWNEQFF. The CDR3, as DNA: TGTGCCAGCAGTGACCCGGGACACTCTTGGAATGAGCAGTTCTTC. Variable domain in full (rest from reference TRBV25-1 and TRBJ2-1): EADIYQTPRYLVIGTGKKITLECSQTMGHDKMYWYQQDPGMELHLIHYSYGVNSTEKGDLSSESTVSRIRTEHFPLTLESARPSHTSQYLCASSDPGHSWNEQFFGPGTRLTVL.

This clonotype was picked up many times. The chain uses TRBV7-8 and TRBJ1-2, with D possibly TRBD1 on 5 matching bases. The CDR3 is 14 amino acids. V shed 5 bases and J shed 6 bases, with 16 bases lying between them. The germline CDR1 and CDR2 sequences are SGHVS and FQNEAQ. The CDR3 DNA sequence: TGTGCCAGCAGCCCCCTAGGGGTGGTCGATGGCTACACCTTC. It codes for CASSPLGVVDGYTF.

In this sample, this clonotype turned up many times. V is TRBV4-1 and J is TRBJ2-1; 7 nucleotides agree with TRBD2. CDR1 and CDR2 (germline): MGHRA, YSYEKL. After removal of 6 bases from V and 5 bases from J, the junction contained 7 bases not matched to a gene. CDR3 size: 14 residues. The CDR3 DNA reads as TGCGCCAGCAGTGCTAGCGGAGGAAACAATGAGCAGTTCTTC. Amino acids: CASSASGGNNEQFF.

The sample holds a few counts of this clonotype. The chain employs TRBV28 and TRBJ2-5; maybe TRBD2 (6 bases). The V gene's germline CDR1 is MDHEN and CDR2 SYDVKM. The CDR3 covers 17 residues. Trimming took off 2 bases at V and 2 bases at J, with 18 bases between the two ends. CDR3 region: CASSLRRHGGAQETQYF. In nucleotides, the CDR3 is TGTGCCAGCAGTTTACGCCGGCATGGCGGGGCACAAGAGACCCAGTACTTC.

The gene calls are TRBV6-5 and TRBJ2-3, with D maybe TRBD1 (5 bases). This CDR3 region has 14 residues. V was trimmed by 4 bases and J by 0 bases, leaving 8 bases between them. Germline assignment: CDR1 MNHEY and CDR2 SVGAGI. DNA of the CDR3: TGTGCCAGCAGTTCCAGGGCAAGCACAGATACGCAGTATTTT. Translation gives CASSSRASTDTQYF.

There are many counts of this clonotype. The V gene is TRBV5-8, the J gene TRBJ2-3, with D possibly being TRBD2 (5 bases). The CDR3 covers 13 residues. The V end was cut by 1 base, the J end by 5 bases, with 8 bases between. The germline V gene has CDR1 SGHTS and CDR2 YDEGEE. The CDR3 loop is CASSLPRGDTQYF. DNA for the CDR3: TGTGCCAGCAGCTTGCCTCGGGGAGATACGCAGTATTTT.

The gene calls are TRBV6-1 and TRBJ1-6; D gene uncertain. Germline V gene data show CDR1 as MNHNS and CDR2 as SASEGT. The CDR3 loop spans 16 amino acids. Trimming removed 3 bases from V and 0 bases from J, with 9 bases in between. In DNA, the CDR3 is TGTGCCAGCAGTGAGTTGACTTCCTCCTATAATTCACCCCTCCACTTT. This sequence encodes CASSELTSSYNSPLHF.

This clonotype was picked up a small number of times. The chain has TRBV5-6 and TRBJ2-1; 10 bases align to TRBD2. Germline V gives CDR1 SGHDT, CDR2 YYEEEE. This CDR3 comprises 16 residues. V shed 3 bases, J shed 3 bases, and the junction held 6 bases outside the gene matches. CDR3 nucleotides: TGTGCCAGCAGCTCCTTACTAGCGGGGAGCTACAATGAGCAGTTCTTC. It encodes CASSSLLAGSYNEQFF.

This clonotype was recorded at least ten times. The chain recombines TRBV27 with TRBJ2-3; 7 bases map to TRBD2. The CDR3 length is 16 residues. CDR1 and CDR2 (germline): MNHEY, SMNVEV (reference sequence). After removal of 6 bases from V and 0 bases from J, the junction contained 9 bases not matched to a gene. The CDR3 loop reads CASRRLAKTSTDTQYF. CDR3 bases: TGTGCCAGCAGACGACTAGCTAAGACTAGCACAGATACGCAGTATTTT.

This clonotype was seen a handful of times. This sequence joins TRBV15 and TRBJ1-2; D remains unclear. This CDR3 is built from 18 residues. Looked up from germline, CDR1 is LNHNV and CDR2 is YYDKDF (reference sequence). Trimming stripped 0 bases from V and 0 bases from J, with 17 bases between. CDR3 protein: CATSRDPTGSRANYGYTF. CDR3 bases: TGTGCCACCAGCAGAGATCCCACCGGTTCAAGAGCTAACTATGGCTACACCTTC.

This chain links TRBV4-1 with TRBJ2-2; D not resolved. Looked up from germline, CDR1 is MGHRA and CDR2 is YSYEKL. Trimming removed 3 bases from V and 4 bases from J, with 9 bases in between. CDR3 size: 14 residues. Here the CDR3 reads CASSHTEPTGELFF. As DNA, the CDR3 is TGCGCCAGCAGCCACACGGAGCCCACCGGGGAGCTGTTTTTT.

This clonotype was observed at least ten times. V and J are TRBV7-9 and TRBJ2-7, with TRBD1 matching over 10 bases. Germline V CDR1 and CDR2: SEHNR, FQNEAQ (reference sequence). The CDR3 totals 16 residues. With 4 bases clipped from V and 5 bases from J, the junction kept 11 bases outside the gene matches. The CDR3 reads CASSSETGTGVNEQYF. The CDR3 nucleotides are TGTGCCAGCAGCTCAGAAACCGGGACAGGGGTAAACGAGCAGTACTTC.

This clonotype was picked up many times. CDR3 loop: CASGEPGEADTQYF. Written as DNA, the CDR3 is TGCGCCAGCGGCGAACCGGGAGAAGCAGATACGCAGTATTTT. This chain uses TRBV5-1 with TRBJ2-3; maybe TRBD2 (6 bases). Germline loops: CDR1 SGHRS, CDR2 YFSETQ. V was clipped by 7 bases and J by 4 bases, with 16 bases between them. The CDR3 runs to 14 residues.

V gene TRBV13 combines with J gene TRBJ2-1; D unclear. V lost 3 bases and J 0 bases, leaving 9 bases between the germline ends. In germline, CDR1 is PRHDT, CDR2 FYEKMQ (reference sequence). The CDR3 length is 15 residues. The CDR3 coding sequence is TGTGCCAGCAGCTTTTCTATAAGCTCCTACAATGAGCAGTTCTTC. As protein: CASSFSISSYNEQFF.

This clonotype showed up many times. The chain uses TRBV5-1 and TRBJ2-5, with 12 bases identical to TRBD2. CDR1 and CDR2 from the germline V gene are SGHRS and YFSETQ. This CDR3 contains 17 residues. After removal of 4 bases from V and 1 base from J, the junction contained 8 bases not matched to a gene. CDR3 DNA sequence: TGCGCCAGCAGCCCGGATGCGGGACTAGCGGGCCAAGAGACCCAGTACTTC. Its protein is CASSPDAGLAGQETQYF.

The chain recombines TRBV5-1 with TRBJ2-1; D remains unclear. V was trimmed by 4 bases and J by 5 bases, leaving 10 bases between them. The CDR3 spans 13 residues. Germline-derived CDR1 and CDR2 are SGHRS and YFSETQ. The CDR3 DNA is TGCGCCAGCAGCCCAGTCCTTAACAATGAGCAGTTCTTC. Translation gives CASSPVLNNEQFF.

There are many counts of this clonotype. The V gene is TRBV14, the J gene TRBJ2-1, with 8 bases fitting TRBD1. CDR3 length: 16 amino acids. The ends lost 3 bases at V and 2 bases at J; junction bases unmatched: 6. Germline CDR1 reads SGHDN; CDR2 reads FVKESK. This chain's CDR3 is CASSHQTGATYNEQFF. CDR3 bases: TGTGCCAGCAGCCACCAGACAGGGGCAACCTACAATGAGCAGTTCTTC.

The J gene is TRBJ1-5, the V gene TRBV12-3 or TRBV12-4; no firm D call. The CDR3 extends over 12 amino acids. V lost 3 bases to trimming and J lost 10 bases, with 10 bases between them. CDR3 amino acids: CASSLPGKPQHF. The CDR3 bases are TGTGCCAGCAGTTTGCCCGGCAAACCCCAGCATTTT.

This chain connects TRBV6-2 or TRBV6-3 to TRBJ2-6, with TRBD2 identical over 8 bases. The CDR3 sequence is 19 residues long. V lost 0 bases, J lost 4 bases, and 11 bases stayed unmatched. CDR1 is MNHEY and CDR2 is SVGEGT in the germline V gene. The CDR3 nucleotides read TGTGCCAGCAGTTACTCGAACTCGGGGGGGACCCCCGGGGCCAACGTCCTGACTTTC. Translation: CASSYSNSGGTPGANVLTF.

The rearrangement joins TRBV23-1 to TRBJ2-3, with 10 nucleotides matching TRBD2. TRBV23-1 is noted as an ORF with a role that remains uncertain. Trimming removed 11 bases from V and 0 bases from J; junction bases left unmatched: 11. This CDR3 is built from 16 residues. The CDR3 nucleotides are TGCGCCTCTCTAGCGGGGGTACGCTCTAGCACAGATACGCAGTATTTT. This sequence encodes CASLAGVRSSTDTQYF.

This chain uses TRBV6-4 with TRBJ2-2, with D uncertain. The V and J ends lost 2 bases and 5 bases respectively, with 6 bases between them. The CDR3 spans 13 residues. Per the germline V gene, CDR1 is MRHNA and CDR2 is SNTAGT. Here the CDR3 reads CASSDVETGELFF. For the CDR3, the DNA is TGTGCCAGCAGTGACGTAGAGACCGGGGAGCTGTTTTTT.

The chain joins TRBV5-4 to TRBJ1-2, with D possibly TRBD1 on 6 matching bases. V lost 4 bases to trimming and J lost 7 bases, with 14 bases between them. Germline V gene sequence: CDR1 SGHNT, CDR2 YYREEE (reference sequence). This CDR3 has 13 residues. CDR3 amino acids: CASSADGDIGYTF. DNA of the CDR3: TGTGCCAGCAGCGCTGACGGGGACATTGGCTACACCTTC.

The chain combines TRBV5-1 with TRBJ1-1, with 8 bases that match TRBD1. The germline V gene encodes CDR1 SGHRS and CDR2 YFSETQ. This CDR3 comprises 15 residues. V was clipped by 4 bases and J by 4 bases; unmatched bases: 9. The DNA of the CDR3 is TGCGCCAGCAGCCGAGACAGGGGCGAGTCCACTGAAGCTTTCTTT. Translated: CASSRDRGESTEAFF.

This clonotype appeared a few times. CDR3 amino acids: CASRADRDYDQPQHF. The DNA for the CDR3 is TGTGCCAGCAGAGCAGACAGGGACTACGATCAGCCCCAGCATTTT. V and J are TRBV27 and TRBJ1-5, with 7 bases matching TRBD1. Trimming took 6 bases from V and 5 from J; bases not matched to a gene: 10. The germline V gene encodes CDR1 MNHEY and CDR2 SMNVEV (reference sequence). The CDR3 runs 15 residues.

This sequence joins TRBV20-1 and TRBJ1-2; possibly TRBD1 for D (6 bases). Germline V gives CDR1 DFQATT, CDR2 SNEGSKA (reference sequence). CDR3 size: 15 residues. The ends were cut back, 1 base at V and 7 bases at J, with 19 bases in the middle. CDR3 residues: CSARGGGQPFGGYTF. The DNA for the CDR3 is TGCAGTGCTAGAGGGGGTGGACAGCCCTTTGGTGGCTACACCTTC.